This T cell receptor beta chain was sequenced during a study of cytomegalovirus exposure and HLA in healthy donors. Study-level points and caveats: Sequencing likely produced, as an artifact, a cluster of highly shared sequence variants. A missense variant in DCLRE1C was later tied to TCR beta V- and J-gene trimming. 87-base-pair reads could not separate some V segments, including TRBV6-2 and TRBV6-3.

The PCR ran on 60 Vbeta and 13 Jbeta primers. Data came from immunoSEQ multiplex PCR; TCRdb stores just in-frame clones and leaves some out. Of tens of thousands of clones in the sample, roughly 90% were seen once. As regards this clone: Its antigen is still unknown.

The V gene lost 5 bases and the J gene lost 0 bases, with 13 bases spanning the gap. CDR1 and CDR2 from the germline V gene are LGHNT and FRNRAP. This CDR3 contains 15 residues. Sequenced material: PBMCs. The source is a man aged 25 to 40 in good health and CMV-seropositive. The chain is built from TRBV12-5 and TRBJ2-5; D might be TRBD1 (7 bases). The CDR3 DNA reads TGTGCTAGTGGTAGGGACAGCGGGTACCAAGAGACCCAGTACTTC. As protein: CASGRDSGYQETQYF.